This T cell receptor (beta chain) was sequenced in a study of response to subunit inactivated influenza vaccine. J gave up 4 bases and V 5 bases, and 9 bases lay outside the gene matches. In germline, CDR1 is SGHAT, CDR2 FQNNGV. This CDR3 has 15 amino acids. Regarding the study as a whole: Each seasonal influenza vaccination recruits few new T cells, the authors suggested.

TCRdb recomputed calls from the RT-PCR reads with MiXCR, one row per CDR3 protein. The profile shows approximately 700,000 distinct CDR3 sequences, more than 11% of them singletons. This clonotype was observed many times. The antigen remains unidentified. Specimen: PBMCs from blood, collected roughly 15 days before vaccination. This receptor was taken from a man aged 45 to 65 who received an inactivated influenza vaccine. The V call is TRBV11-2, the J call TRBJ2-3, with 7 positions matching TRBD2. The CDR3 DNA follows: TGTGCCAGCAGCCCCATAGCGGGTGTCGCAGATACGCAGTATTTT. Protein product: CASSPIAGVADTQYF.